The source of this T cell receptor (beta chain) is a study of T cells and copy number aberrations in small-cell lung cancer (dated by TCRdb to the early 2020s). Background for the entire study: TCR repertoire sequencing was paired with whole-exome sequencing of the same tumor regions to relate T cell metrics to mutations and copy number aberrations. Tumor TCR data existed for 16 to 20 patients, while 14 patients had TCR data covering both tumor and normal tissue.

Patients with limited-stage small-cell lung cancer who underwent surgical resection in Hangzhou, China, between the late 2000s and the early 2020s were included as donors. All donors had upfront surgery without preoperative chemotherapy or radiotherapy, and none received immunotherapy before or after surgery. Each of the 15 to 20 patients in the sequenced cohort was a smoker or a heavy second-hand smoker. To represent spatial heterogeneity of the primary tumors, three regions were collected from each tumor FFPE block using a grid approach. Tumor regions were macrodissected for enrichment of malignant cells, and only regions expected to yield at least 150 ng DNA were selected. To characterize T cell repertoire heterogeneity, the study applied multi-region TCR-beta sequencing to resected limited-stage small-cell lung cancers and to tumor-adjacent lung tissue. The AllPrep DNA/RNA FFPE Kit (Qiagen) was used to extract genomic DNA from the FFPE tissue.

Overall study outcomes, separate from this receptor: Because surgical resection is uncommon in small-cell lung cancer, the study was limited by a small sample size, and the findings need validation. The TCR repertoire was highly heterogeneous across regions: about 79.9-97.7% of clones were restricted to a single region, a lower overlap than in localized NSCLC. Tumors had lower T-cell density, richness and clonality than adjacent lung tissue, but the difference in density was not significant. Higher copy number aberration burden was negatively correlated with tumor T-cell density, richness and clonality. Every specimen was formalin-fixed paraffin-embedded tissue, a material known to introduce sequencing artifacts.

TCR-beta CDR3 regions were amplified from genomic DNA with the immunoSEQ hsTCRB Kit using multiplexed V- and J-gene primers. Unique DNA barcodes were added in a second PCR, and the samples were pooled together with a negative control and a positive control. An Illumina MiSeq running a 150-cycle paired-end protocol was used to sequence the pooled TCR-beta libraries. The authors' pipeline ran thus. Raw sequencing data were processed by Adaptive Biotechnologies into a report with normalized, annotated TCR-beta repertoires. To compute T-cell density, TCR-beta templates were normalized to usable DNA, with usable DNA estimated through amplification of housekeeping genes. Richness counted unique rearrangements, and clonality was defined as 1 minus Pielou's evenness. Intratumor TCR heterogeneity between regions was quantified with the Jaccard index, the Morisita overlap index, and the proportion of shared top-20 clonotypes. Held by TCRdb, this immuneACCESS table contains in-frame sequences only and omits some clones. Under half of the omission traces to an unresolved V gene where checked; the cause of the rest is unknown. The V and J calls and clone size are taken from that table; D and trimming were inferred from the DNA. Here the sample has over a thousand clones; about 80% occur a single time. The ten largest clonotypes hold about 5% of the sample.

As to this clone: Its antigen target is currently unknown. No much larger clone exists at a distance of one base, and base qualities are not known.

The germline V gene specifies SGHVS as CDR1 and FNYEAQ as CDR2. Between the V and J ends, shortened by 8 bases and 7 bases respectively, the junction contains 8 bases. The CDR3 sequence holds 11 residues, the cysteine and phenylalanine included. The sequence is cut down to CDR3 DNA, 33 bases in frame from base 1. The rearrangement joined TRBV7-6 to TRBJ2-2; matching of 5 bases hints at TRBD2 as the D gene. The TCR was taken from a woman aged 45-65 years with small cell lung cancer. Sequencing input: tumor tissue. This receptor has the CDR3 CASGGGGELFF. The DNA sequence is TGTGCCAGCGGCGGAGGCGGGGAGCTGTTTTTT.